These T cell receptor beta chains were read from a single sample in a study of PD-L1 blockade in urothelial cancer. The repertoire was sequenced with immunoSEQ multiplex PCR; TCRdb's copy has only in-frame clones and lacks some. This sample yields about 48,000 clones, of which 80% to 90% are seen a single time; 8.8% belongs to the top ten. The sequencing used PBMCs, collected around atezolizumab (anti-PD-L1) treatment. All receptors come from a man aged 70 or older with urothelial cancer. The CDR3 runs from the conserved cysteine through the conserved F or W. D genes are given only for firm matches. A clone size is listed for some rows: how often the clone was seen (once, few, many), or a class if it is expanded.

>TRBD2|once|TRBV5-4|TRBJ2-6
CASSLVSGGKPSGANVLTF
TGTGCCAGCAGCTTGGTGTCGGGGGGTAAACCCTCTGGGGCCAACGTCCTGACTTTC
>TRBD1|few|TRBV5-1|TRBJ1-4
CASTQGQGPVEGEKLFF
TGCGCCAGCACCCAGGGACAGGGGCCCGTCGAGGGAGAAAAACTGTTTTTT
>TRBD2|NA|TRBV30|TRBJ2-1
CAWSRGGRVNNEQFF
TGTGCCTGGAGTAGGGGAGGGCGCGTCAACAATGAGCAGTTCTTC
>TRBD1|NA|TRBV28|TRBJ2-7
CASRQGAGKSSYEQYF
TGTGCCAGCAGACAGGGGGCTGGTAAGAGCTCCTACGAGCAGTACTTC
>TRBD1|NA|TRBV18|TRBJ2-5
CASSPGQGTETQYF
TGTGCCAGCTCACCGGGACAGGGGACGGAGACCCAGTACTTC
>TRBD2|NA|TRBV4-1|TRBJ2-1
CASSQSLAGVVAYNEQFF
TGCGCCAGCAGCCAAAGCCTAGCGGGAGTCGTTGCCTACAATGAGCAGTTCTTC
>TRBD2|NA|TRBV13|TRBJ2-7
CASSPRPTGGTYEQYF
TGTGCCAGCAGCCCACGTCCCACGGGGGGGACCTACGAGCAGTACTTC
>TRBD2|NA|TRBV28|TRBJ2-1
CASSSTGTSAYEQFF
TGTGCCAGCAGTTCCACCGGGACTAGTGCCTATGAGCAGTTCTTC
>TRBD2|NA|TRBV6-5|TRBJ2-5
CASSYREGWETQYF
TGTGCCAGCAGTTACAGGGAGGGTTGGGAGACCCAGTACTTC
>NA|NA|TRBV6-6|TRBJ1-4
CASSYVEKLFF
TGTGCCAGCAGTTACGTAGAAAAACTGTTTTTT
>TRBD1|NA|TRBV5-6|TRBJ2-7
CASSDRGHAYEQYF
TGTGCCAGCAGCGACAGGGGGCACGCCTACGAGCAGTACTTC
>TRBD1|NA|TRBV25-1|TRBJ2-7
CASSKRTGQGGEQYF
TGTGCCAGCAGTAAGAGGACAGGGCAAGGAGGCGAGCAGTACTTC
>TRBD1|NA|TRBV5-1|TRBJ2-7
CASSLQGSVDEQYF
TGCGCCAGCAGCTTACAGGGGAGCGTGGACGAGCAGTACTTC
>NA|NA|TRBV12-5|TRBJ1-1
CASGLDSTSEAFF
TGTGCTAGTGGTTTGGACAGCACTTCTGAAGCTTTCTTT
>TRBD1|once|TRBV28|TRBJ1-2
CASSQRGPIYGYTF
TGTGCCAGCAGCCAGAGGGGGCCGATCTATGGCTACACCTTC
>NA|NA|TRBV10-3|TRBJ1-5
CAISEGRFNQPQHF
TGTGCCATCAGTGAGGGGAGGTTTAATCAGCCCCAGCATTTT
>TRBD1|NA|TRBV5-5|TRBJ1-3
CASSAGQGIGNTIYF
TGTGCCAGCAGCGCGGGACAGGGCATCGGAAACACCATATATTTT
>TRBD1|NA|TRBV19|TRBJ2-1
CASRGPGQGINEQFF
TGTGCCAGTAGGGGACCGGGACAGGGTATCAATGAGCAGTTCTTC
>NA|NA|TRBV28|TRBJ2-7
CASKDTPYEQYF
TGTGCCAGCAAGGACACCCCCTACGAGCAGTACTTC
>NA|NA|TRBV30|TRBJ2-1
CAWSVQKSYNEQFF
TGTGCCTGGAGTGTCCAGAAGTCCTACAATGAGCAGTTCTTC
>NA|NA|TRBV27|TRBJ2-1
CASARTLRPYNEQFF
TGTGCCAGCGCGAGAACTCTGCGCCCATACAATGAGCAGTTCTTC
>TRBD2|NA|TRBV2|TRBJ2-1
CASSGTSYTNEQFF
TGTGCCAGTTCCGGGACTAGCTATACAAATGAGCAGTTCTTC
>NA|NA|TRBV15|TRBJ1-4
CATSRAGETNEKLFF
TGTGCCACCAGCAGAGCTGGGGAGACTAATGAAAAACTGTTTTTT
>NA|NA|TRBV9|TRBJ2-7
CASSAYSLPTYEQYF
TGTGCCAGCAGCGCGTACTCTCTACCAACCTACGAGCAGTACTTC
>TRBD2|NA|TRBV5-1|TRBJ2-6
CASSPGLAGLPSSGANVLTF
TGCGCCAGCAGCCCGGGACTAGCGGGACTCCCAAGCTCTGGGGCCAACGTCCTGACTTTC
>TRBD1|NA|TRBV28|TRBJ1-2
CASSGTGLDYGYTF
TGTGCCAGCAGTGGGACAGGGTTGGACTATGGCTACACCTTC
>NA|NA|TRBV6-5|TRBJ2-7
CASSYSAGSYEQYF
TGTGCCAGCAGTTACTCTGCGGGGTCTTACGAGCAGTACTTC